Below, 2 T cell receptor beta chains from the same sample are listed, as sequenced in a study of cytotoxic CD8 clonotypes in ibrutinib-treated CLL. Here immunoSEQ multiplex PCR was the method, and the copy in TCRdb shows in-frame clones only, minus some. The sample lists 50,000 or so clones; roughly 63% were seen once. Sequencing used PBMCs, obtained after 24 months of ibrutinib treatment. These TCRs come from a human donor with chronic lymphocytic leukemia.

The chain is built from TRBV5-1 and TRBJ2-3; D is undetermined. Germline V gives CDR1 SGHRS, CDR2 YFSETQ. The CDR3 runs 15 residues. The ends were cut back, 2 bases at V and 4 bases at J, with 14 bases in the middle. The CDR3 loop is CASSLGQANSDTQYF. The DNA of the CDR3 is TGCGCCAGCAGCTTAGGGCAGGCCAACTCAGATACGCAGTATTTT.

This clone was found a few times. The V gene is TRBV9, the J gene TRBJ1-6; D call uncertain. The CDR3 consists of 16 residues. Trimming removed 0 bases at V and 10 bases at J, with 17 bases between. The germline V gene has CDR1 SGDLS and CDR2 YYNGEE. The CDR3 loop reads CASSVEADLRGSPLHF. The CDR3 DNA follows: TGTGCCAGCAGCGTAGAGGCGGACCTCCGGGGATCACCCCTCCACTTT.